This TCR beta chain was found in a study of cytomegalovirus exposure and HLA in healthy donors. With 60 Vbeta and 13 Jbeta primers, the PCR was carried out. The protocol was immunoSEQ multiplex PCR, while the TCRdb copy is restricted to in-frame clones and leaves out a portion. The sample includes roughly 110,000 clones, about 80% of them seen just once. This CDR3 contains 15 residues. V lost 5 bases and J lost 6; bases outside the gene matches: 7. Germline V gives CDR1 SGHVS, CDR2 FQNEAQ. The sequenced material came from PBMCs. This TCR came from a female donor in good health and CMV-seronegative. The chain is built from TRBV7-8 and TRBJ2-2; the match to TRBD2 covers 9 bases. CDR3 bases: TGTGCCAGCAGCCCCCGCGGGGGGGCAGCCGGGGAGCTGTTTTTT. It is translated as CASSPRGGAAGELFF.